Following are 20 T cell receptor beta chains from one sample sequenced in a study of blood T cell repertoires in COVID-19. Only in-frame clones appear in the TCRdb table, and some are missing; sequencing was by immunoSEQ multiplex PCR. The sample holds approximately 250,000 clones; around 88% are singletons and the top ten take 5% to 7%. The material sequenced was peripheral blood. The receptor set was obtained from a woman aged 80 or older with COVID-19, enrolled during active disease.

CDR3 residues: CASSPTLLPGGASGNTIYF. DNA of the CDR3: TGTGCCAGCTCACCCACGCTTCTTCCAGGGGGCGCGTCTGGAAACACCATATATTTT. The J gene is TRBJ1-3, the V gene TRBV18; 8 positions match TRBD1. Germline lookup yields CDR1 KGHSH and CDR2 LQKENI. This CDR3 is 19 amino acids long. The trim removed 3 bases at V and 1 base at J, leaving 14 bases unmatched.

The rearrangement uses TRBV5-1 and TRBJ1-2; D is unclear. CDR3 length: 16 residues. Looked up from germline, CDR1 is SGHRS and CDR2 is YFSETQ. The V gene lost 0 bases and the J gene lost 0 bases, with 12 bases spanning the gap. CDR3 loop: CASSLAEGKANYGYTF. CDR3 nucleotides: TGCGCCAGCAGCTTGGCCGAGGGTAAGGCTAACTATGGCTACACCTTC.

This chain links TRBV6-5 with TRBJ1-1; D unresolved. The CDR3 loop spans 13 amino acids. Trimming took off 6 bases at V and 8 bases at J, with 16 bases between the two ends. Germline loops: CDR1 MNHEY, CDR2 SVGAGI. The CDR3 DNA reads TGTGCCAGCAGCGCCCTTGGAGGGTCCGAAGCTTTCTTT. As protein: CASSALGGSEAFF.

This rearrangement joins TRBV27 to TRBJ1-1; maybe TRBD1 (5 bases). The CDR3 covers 14 residues. CDR1 MNHEY and CDR2 SMNVEV come from the germline V gene (reference sequence). Deletions cut 0 bases from V and 1 base from J, with 6 bases between. The CDR3 region is CASSLSTGNTEAFF. CDR3 DNA: TGTGCCAGCAGTTTATCCACAGGGAACACTGAAGCTTTCTTT.

Here the CDR3 DNA reads TGCAGTGCTAGAGAGGACTTCGGCACCTTC. Translating it yields CSAREDFGTF. The chain recombines TRBV20-1 with TRBJ1-2; D is ambiguous. Trimming pared 0 bases from V and 13 bases from J, leaving 9 bases between. CDR1 and CDR2 (germline): DFQATT, SNEGSKA (reference sequence). The CDR3 consists of 10 residues.

CDR3 loop: CASSLTSGAVGDQPQHF. Here the CDR3 DNA reads TGTGCCAGCAGTCTCACATCAGGGGCCGTTGGGGATCAGCCCCAGCATTTT. This rearrangement joins TRBV27 to TRBJ1-5; D is perhaps TRBD1 (6 bases). This CDR3 has 17 residues. The V gene's germline CDR1 is MNHEY and CDR2 SMNVEV (reference sequence). V was clipped by 5 bases and J by 5 bases, with 22 bases between them.

This chain joins TRBV18 and TRBJ2-3; D may be TRBD2 (5 bases). Per the germline V gene, CDR1 is KGHSH and CDR2 is LQKENI. The CDR3 is 16 residues long. Trimming pared 3 bases from V and 0 bases from J, leaving 13 bases between. CDR3 DNA: TGTGCCAGCTCACCCTTGGGGAGAACTAGCACAGATACGCAGTATTTT. Translation: CASSPLGRTSTDTQYF.

The chain employs TRBV19 and TRBJ1-2, with 7 bases identical to TRBD1. V lost 10 bases and J lost 3; bases outside the gene matches: 11. Per germline, CDR1 LNHDA and CDR2 SQIVND (reference sequence). The CDR3 sequence is 14 residues long. CDR3 bases: TGTGCCACCAAGTGGCGACAGGGCGACTATGGCTACACCTTC. It is translated as CATKWRQGDYGYTF.

V usage is TRBV28 and J usage is TRBJ1-4, with D perhaps TRBD1 (6 bases). This CDR3 is built from 14 residues. Germline lookup yields CDR1 MDHEN and CDR2 SYDVKM. V lost 5 bases and J lost 8, with 15 bases in between. The CDR3 protein is CASSVQGPDEKLFF. CDR3 bases: TGTGCCAGCAGTGTCCAGGGGCCAGACGAAAAACTGTTTTTT.

This clone was counted a single time. The chain employs TRBV28 and TRBJ2-3; D perhaps matches TRBD1 (6 bases). Trimming took 5 bases from V and 2 from J, leaving 14 bases between them. This CDR3 has 15 residues. The V gene's germline CDR1 is MDHEN and CDR2 SYDVKM. CDR3 bases: TGTGCCAGCAGTCCCCCTAGGGGGACCACAGATACGCAGTATTTT. Translating it yields CASSPPRGTTDTQYF.

This clone has a handful of counts. The chain combines TRBV12-3 or TRBV12-4 with TRBJ2-2; D is undetermined. Trimming shortened V by 3 bases and J by 7 bases, and 9 bases separated the two germline ends. The CDR3 loop spans 13 amino acids. The CDR3 DNA reads as TGTGCCAGCAGTTTTTCCCCTCTCGGGGAGCTGTTTTTT. Protein sequence: CASSFSPLGELFF.

The V gene is TRBV20-1, the J gene TRBJ1-2; possible D gene TRBD1, 5 bases. Germline CDR1 reads DFQATT; CDR2 reads SNEGSKA (reference sequence). The CDR3 extends over 13 amino acids. V was clipped by 5 bases and J by 6 bases, with 16 bases between them. The CDR3 DNA sequence: TGCAGTGCTGGTGGGGCCCTCTTCGATGGCTACACCTTC. Its translation is CSAGGALFDGYTF.

The gene calls are TRBV19 and TRBJ2-1, with 8 bases fitting TRBD2. Trimming took 7 bases from V and 9 from J; bases not matched to a gene: 14. The CDR3 totals 15 residues. CDR1 and CDR2 from the germline V gene are LNHDA and SQIVND (reference sequence). CDR3 region: CASNTIRGGAGEQFF. The CDR3 bases are TGTGCCAGTAACACTATCCGGGGGGGGGCTGGTGAGCAGTTCTTC.

CDR3 coding DNA: TGTGCCAGCAGTGGGCGCGGGACAGGGGGCGATGGCTACACCTTC. Translated: CASSGRGTGGDGYTF. The chain links TRBV2 to TRBJ1-2; 12 bases align to TRBD1. With V trimmed by 4 bases and J by 6 bases, 6 bases remained unmatched. This CDR3 contains 15 residues. Germline assignment: CDR1 SNHLY and CDR2 FYNNEI. The full variable domain, completed using reference TRBV2 and TRBJ1-2, is EPEVTQTPSHQVTQMGQEVILRCVPISNHLYFYWYRQILGQKVEFLVSFYNNEISEKSEIFDDQFSVERPDGSNFTLKIRSTKLEDSAMYFCASSGRGTGGDGYTFGSGTRLTVV.

V and J are TRBV6-5 and TRBJ1-5; 9 nucleotides align to TRBD1. CDR3 length: 12 residues. V was pared by 5 bases and J by 12 bases, with 5 bases of the junction left unmatched. Per the germline V gene, CDR1 is MNHEY and CDR2 is SVGAGI. The CDR3 protein is CASSQRQGGQHF. The CDR3 DNA reads as TGTGCCAGCAGTCAACGACAGGGGGGCCAGCATTTT.

The CDR3 sequence: CASSWVTGVARRAQFF. For the CDR3, the DNA is TGTGCCAGCAGCTGGGTAACAGGGGTGGCTCGTCGTGCGCAGTTCTTC. This chain joins TRBV11-2 and TRBJ2-1, with TRBD1 identical over 7 bases. This CDR3 contains 16 residues. CDR1 and CDR2 from the germline V gene are SGHAT and FQNNGV. The trim removed 4 bases at V and 12 bases at J, leaving 18 bases unmatched.

V usage is TRBV7-6 and J usage is TRBJ2-3; possibly TRBD1 for D (6 bases). The germline V gene encodes CDR1 SGHVS and CDR2 FNYEAQ. V shed 2 bases and J shed 2 bases, with 17 bases lying between them. The CDR3 totals 17 residues. CDR3 nucleotide sequence: TGTGCCAGCAGCTTATCACCACTCACAGGGACCACAGATACGCAGTATTTT. Its protein is CASSLSPLTGTTDTQYF. The full variable domain, its missing parts supplied by reference TRBV7-6 and TRBJ2-3, is GAGVSQSPRYKVTKRGQDVALRCDPISGHVSLYWYRQALGQGPEFLTYFNYEAQQDKSGLPNDRFSAERPEGSISTLTIQRTEQRDSAMYRCASSLSPLTGTTDTQYFGPGTRLTVL.

The V gene is TRBV18, the J gene TRBJ1-1, with unresolved D. This CDR3 has 15 residues. Trimming removed 0 bases from V and 2 bases from J, with 10 bases in between. Germline CDR1 and CDR2: KGHSH and LQKENI. The CDR3 region is CASSPPSQRNTEAFF. CDR3 sequence (DNA): TGTGCCAGCTCACCACCGAGTCAGCGAAACACTGAAGCTTTCTTT.

The rearrangement joins TRBV6-4 to TRBJ2-1; possible D gene TRBD2, 5 bases. Germline lookup yields CDR1 MRHNA and CDR2 SNTAGT. The CDR3 covers 13 residues. Trimming stripped 6 bases from V and 7 bases from J, with 13 bases between. For the CDR3, the DNA is TGTGCCAGCAGGGCGGGCCCCCGGAATGAGCAGTTCTTC. This encodes CASRAGPRNEQFF.

V is TRBV7-9 and J is TRBJ1-2; 7 nucleotides agree with TRBD1. Germline V lookup: CDR1 SEHNR, CDR2 FQNEAQ (reference sequence). This CDR3 region has 15 residues. J was trimmed by 7 bases and V by 2 bases; bases with no gene match: 10. This CDR3 reads CASSLNLVQGSGYTF. The CDR3 DNA follows: TGTGCCAGCAGCTTAAACTTGGTACAGGGGTCTGGCTACACCTTC.